This T cell receptor (beta chain) originates from a study of T cells in pancreatic ductal adenocarcinoma. Findings and limits, study-wide: Comparisons of tumor and blood clonality may show falsely lower tumor diversity. Blood had more productive templates and roughly 8-fold more unique clonotypes than tumor. This surgical cohort overrepresents the minority presenting with early-stage disease. No significant tumor-blood clonality difference; means were about 0.11 and 0.072.

As for this clone: The antigen remains unidentified.

Germline CDR1 is SGHTA and CDR2 is FQGNSA. There are 15 residues in the CDR3. V was cut by 8 bases and J by 5 bases, with 18 bases left in between. Sequencing was performed with immunoSEQ multiplex PCR; in TCRdb, only in-frame clones are kept and a portion is missing. The sample has 85,000 to 120,000 clones, about 95% seen once. Selected pancreatic ductal adenocarcinoma patients had undergone surgery without neoadjuvant therapy. The chain recombines TRBV7-2 with TRBJ2-2; weak D call: TRBD2 (6 bases). The receptor was derived from a human donor with pancreatic ductal adenocarcinoma. The sequencing input was PBMCs. The CDR3 bases are TGTGCCAGCTCCTTGAGGGCTAGCGAGACCGGGGAGCTGTTTTTT. Translated: CASSLRASETGELFF.